These 20 T cell receptor beta chains came from one sample sequenced in a study of blood T cell repertoires in COVID-19. TCRdb's copy holds only in-frame clones and misses some; the assay was immunoSEQ multiplex PCR. In the table there are 45,000 to 60,000 clones, roughly 90% of which are singletons. The sequenced sample was peripheral blood. The receptors stem from a man aged 50 or older with acute or convalescent COVID-19.

The V call is TRBV21-1, the J call TRBJ2-1; TRBD2, the table's D call, was not compared with the DNA. TRBV21-1 is reported as a pseudogene. The CDR3 has 12 residues. This CDR3 is CASSNCRREQFF. The CDR3 coding sequence is TGTGCCAGCAGCAATTGCCGCCGGGAGCAGTTCTTC.

V and J are TRBV27 and TRBJ2-7, with a weak D call TRBD1 (5 bases). Per germline, CDR1 MNHEY and CDR2 SMNVEV (reference sequence). The CDR3 has 17 amino acids. V lost 5 bases, J lost 1 base, and 21 bases lay in between. This CDR3 is CASSPAQGRFRSYEQYF. The CDR3 DNA sequence: TGTGCCAGCAGTCCCGCCCAGGGCAGATTCCGATCCTACGAGCAGTACTTC.

The J gene is TRBJ1-2, the V gene TRBV6-5; 8 bases fit TRBD1. The CDR3 is made up of 15 amino acids. With V trimmed by 0 bases and J by 2 bases, 2 bases remained unmatched. CDR1 MNHEY and CDR2 SVGAGI come from the germline V gene. CDR3 sequence: CASSYSGQGNYGYTF. The CDR3 bases are TGTGCCAGCAGTTACTCCGGACAGGGCAACTATGGCTACACCTTC.

CDR3 protein: CASSISNTEAFF. The CDR3 bases are TGTGCCAGCAGCATTAGCAACACTGAAGCTTTCTTT. V gene TRBV7-9 combines with J gene TRBJ1-1; D call uncertain. CDR3 size: 12 residues. V dropped 5 bases and J dropped 2 bases, with 6 bases sitting between them. CDR1 is SEHNR, CDR2 FQNEAQ, per germline (reference sequence).

The chain employs TRBV13 and TRBJ2-7, with TRBD2 matching 11 bases. This CDR3 is built from 18 residues. With 4 bases clipped from V and 0 bases from J, the junction kept 11 bases outside the gene matches. The germline CDR1 and CDR2 sequences are PRHDT and FYEKMQ (reference sequence). The CDR3 DNA reads as TGTGCCAGCAGCTACGATGGGACTAGCGGCAGCAGCTCCTACGAGCAGTACTTC. Translated: CASSYDGTSGSSSYEQYF.

This rearrangement joins TRBV18 to TRBJ1-4; no reliable D call. The V end was cut by 1 base, the J end by 5 bases, with 5 bases between. This CDR3 is built from 13 residues. Germline CDR1 KGHSH, CDR2 LQKENI. CDR3 loop: CASSPRGNEKLFF. CDR3 in DNA: TGTGCCAGCTCACCACGAGGGAATGAAAAACTGTTTTTT.

The chain has TRBV24-1 and TRBJ2-3; no clear D gene. CDR1 is KGHDR and CDR2 is SFDVKD in the germline V gene. The CDR3 covers 15 residues. With 4 bases removed from V and 0 bases from J, the gap between germline ends came to 10 bases. The CDR3 sequence: CATSELTSSTDTQYF. CDR3 nucleotides: TGTGCCACCAGTGAGCTGACATCTAGCACAGATACGCAGTATTTT.

The chain employs TRBV6-5 and TRBJ2-1, with unresolved D. CDR3 size: 16 residues. With 2 bases removed from V and 9 bases from J, the gap between germline ends came to 20 bases. Looked up from germline, CDR1 is MNHEY and CDR2 is SVGAGI. The CDR3 region has the DNA TGTGCCAGCAGTTACAAAGGCGGCTATCGAGCGAGTGAGCAGTTCTTC. Its translation: CASSYKGGYRASEQFF.

V is TRBV6-5 and J is TRBJ2-5; 12 nucleotides line up with TRBD2. The CDR3 runs 15 residues. CDR1 MNHEY and CDR2 SVGAGI come from the germline V gene. V lost 8 bases and J lost 1; bases outside the gene matches: 5. The CDR3 spells CASLGTSGFQETQYF. The CDR3, as DNA: TGTGCCAGCCTGGGGACTAGCGGGTTCCAAGAGACCCAGTACTTC.

V and J are TRBV5-1 and TRBJ2-2, with 10 bases matching TRBD2. CDR3 length: 18 residues. Germline V gene sequence: CDR1 SGHRS, CDR2 YFSETQ. With V trimmed by 0 bases and J by 1 base, 6 bases remained unmatched. CDR3 nucleotides: TGCGCCAGCAGCTTGGGACTAGCGGGTAGGGGGAACACCGGGGAGCTGTTTTTT. As protein: CASSLGLAGRGNTGELFF.

The rearrangement joins TRBV5-4 to TRBJ2-3; 13 nucleotides agree with TRBD2. From germline, CDR1 is SGHNT and CDR2 YYREEE (reference sequence). V was pared by 1 base and J by 0 bases, with 5 bases of the junction left unmatched. This CDR3 is built from 18 residues. The CDR3 loop is CASSLLGLAGISTDTQYF. DNA of the CDR3: TGTGCCAGCAGCTTGTTGGGACTAGCGGGGATTAGCACAGATACGCAGTATTTT.

A note on this clone: One junction end disagrees with the germline gene, perhaps due to a read error. This chain uses TRBV15 with TRBJ2-7; 7 nucleotides agree with TRBD2. The CDR3 is made up of 13 amino acids. The germline V gene has CDR1 LNHNV and CDR2 YYDKDF (reference sequence). CDR3 residues: CATRRGEDYAQYF. In DNA form, the CDR3 reads TGTGCCACCAGACGGGGGGAGGACTACGCGCAGTACTTC.

V gene TRBV4-3 combines with J gene TRBJ1-4; D is unresolved. This CDR3 spans 16 amino acids. The germline V and J ends were trimmed by 0 bases and 8 bases, with 16 bases remaining between them. CDR1 is LGHNA, CDR2 YSLEER, per germline. The chain's CDR3 is CASSQDGTGVREKLFF. DNA for the CDR3: TGCGCCAGCAGCCAAGATGGAACCGGGGTGAGAGAAAAACTGTTTTTT.

V is TRBV7-6 and J is TRBJ2-3; tentative D call: TRBD2 (6 bases). CDR3 length: 16 amino acids. CDR1 and CDR2 (germline): SGHVS, FNYEAQ. Trimming cost V 6 bases and J 0 bases, with 16 bases left between them. This CDR3 reads CASSLTRTTSTDTQYF. CDR3 in DNA: TGTGCCAGCAGTCTCACTAGGACTACCAGCACAGATACGCAGTATTTT.

The gene calls are TRBV14 and TRBJ2-6; D gene unclear. The CDR3 extends over 14 amino acids. V was shortened by 4 bases and J by 2 bases, with 6 bases between the two germline ends. Germline V lookup: CDR1 SGHDN, CDR2 FVKESK. This chain's CDR3 is CASSPQAGANVLTF. The CDR3 DNA sequence: TGTGCCAGCAGCCCACAAGCTGGGGCCAACGTCCTGACTTTC.

The chain carries TRBV24-1 and TRBJ1-2, with 8 bases aligning to TRBD1. Losses at the gene ends were 4 bases for V and 7 bases for J; bases not matched to a gene: 13. This CDR3 has 16 amino acids. Per the germline V gene, CDR1 is KGHDR and CDR2 is SFDVKD. Written as DNA, the CDR3 is TGTGCCACCAGTGACTCGCGCGGACAGGGAGGGGGTGGCTACACCTTC. Protein: CATSDSRGQGGGGYTF.

V and J are TRBV9 and TRBJ1-3; D is perhaps TRBD1 (5 bases). The CDR3 is 16 residues long. CDR1 is SGDLS and CDR2 is YYNGEE in the germline V gene. The ends were cut back, 4 bases at V and 7 bases at J, with 21 bases in the middle. The CDR3 reads CASSTRQRLGRNTIYF. In nucleotides, the CDR3 is TGTGCCAGCAGCACGCGACAGCGCCTGGGGAGGAACACCATATATTTT.

The chain has TRBV30 and TRBJ2-7; TRBD1 might be the D (5 bases). In germline, CDR1 is GTSNPN, CDR2 SVGIG (reference sequence). Trimming stripped 2 bases from V and 0 bases from J, with 11 bases between. The CDR3 loop spans 14 amino acids. The CDR3 DNA is TGTGCCTGGAGTCCGGCAGGGTCCTCCTACGAGCAGTACTTC. It codes for CAWSPAGSSYEQYF.

In its sample, this clone was seen once. The CDR3 DNA reads TGTGCTACCAGGACAGGGGACACTGAAGCTTTCTTT. Translation: CATRTGDTEAFF. The V call is TRBV12-5, the J call TRBJ1-1; 9 positions match TRBD1. The germline CDR1 and CDR2 sequences are LGHNT and FRNRAP. The trim removed 10 bases at V and 3 bases at J, leaving 3 bases unmatched. The CDR3 is made up of 12 amino acids.

Remarks on this clone: One end of the junction is discordant with germline, which a read error may explain. V and J are TRBV12-3 or TRBV12-4 and TRBJ2-2; 7 positions agree with TRBD2. The CDR3 totals 12 residues. CDR3 in amino acids: CASRPDSREVFF. CDR3 nucleotide sequence: TGTGCCAGCAGGCCGGACTCCCGGGAGGTGTTTTTT.